The 32 T cell receptor beta chains below come from one sample, sequenced in a study of multiple sclerosis patients with progressive multifocal leukoencephalopathy. Documented time point: roughly 6 months of natalizumab therapy. Using immunoSEQ multiplex PCR, the repertoire was profiled, and TCRdb retains in-frame clones only, with some absent. The sample has around 30,000 clones; nearly 90% are singletons. The sequencing used PBMCs, collected from a patient treated with natalizumab. These receptors were obtained from a human donor with multiple sclerosis.

The V call is TRBV9, the J call TRBJ1-2; D is perhaps TRBD1 (6 bases). The CDR3 consists of 15 residues. CDR1 and CDR2 (germline): SGDLS, YYNGEE. The V end was cut by 0 bases, the J end by 3 bases, with 12 bases between. This CDR3 is CASSVGTGSDYGYTF. CDR3 bases: TGTGCCAGCAGCGTAGGTACAGGGTCTGACTATGGCTACACCTTC.

The chain joins TRBV5-6 to TRBJ1-4; D might be TRBD1 (5 bases). The CDR3 has 14 amino acids. Germline V gives CDR1 SGHDT, CDR2 YYEEEE. V dropped 0 bases and J dropped 7 bases, with 10 bases sitting between them. CDR3 region: CASSLGQGSEKLFF. The CDR3 nucleotides are TGTGCCAGCAGCTTGGGGCAGGGAAGTGAAAAACTGTTTTTT.

CDR3 sequence reads: CASRITGSTNYGYTF. Here the CDR3 DNA reads TGTGCCAGTAGGATAACAGGGAGTACTAACTATGGCTACACCTTC. The rearrangement links TRBV19 to TRBJ1-2; weak D call: TRBD1 (6 bases). Trimming took 6 bases from V and 0 from J, leaving 14 bases between them. The germline CDR1 and CDR2 sequences are LNHDA and SQIVND (reference sequence). This CDR3 is built from 15 residues.

This rearrangement joins TRBV4-3 to TRBJ1-2; no clear D gene. The germline CDR1 and CDR2 sequences are LGHNA and YSLEER. The CDR3 has 16 amino acids. V dropped 0 bases and J dropped 3 bases, with 14 bases sitting between them. The CDR3: CASSQDGSTPDYGYTF. CDR3 bases: TGCGCCAGCAGCCAAGACGGGAGCACCCCGGACTATGGCTACACCTTC.

This chain links TRBV7-2 with TRBJ2-7, with TRBD2 matching over 9 bases. V shed 6 bases, J shed 6 bases, and the junction held 6 bases outside the gene matches. CDR3 length equals 13 residues. The germline V gene has CDR1 SGHTA and CDR2 FQGNSA. For the CDR3, the DNA is TGTGCCAGCAGGCTAGCGGGATCCGCCGAGCAGTACTTC. As protein: CASRLAGSAEQYF. Using reference TRBV7-2 and TRBJ2-7 for the parts outside the CDR3, the full variable domain is GAGVSQSPSNKVTEKGKDVELRCDPISGHTALYWYRQSLGQGLEFLIYFQGNSAPDKSGLPSDRFSAERTGGSVSTLTIQRTQQEDSAVYLCASRLAGSAEQYFGPGTRLTVT.

This chain connects TRBV11-2 to TRBJ2-7; D may be TRBD1 or TRBD2 (5 bases each). V was shortened by 4 bases and J by 2 bases, with 12 bases between the two germline ends. The CDR3 contains 14 residues. Germline V lookup: CDR1 SGHAT, CDR2 FQNNGV. This CDR3 is CASSSPGRAYEQYF. CDR3 coding DNA: TGTGCCAGCAGCTCGCCGGGACGGGCCTACGAGCAGTACTTC. The full variable domain, completed using reference TRBV11-2 and TRBJ2-7, is EAGVAQSPRYKIIEKRQSVAFWCNPISGHATLYWYQQILGQGPKLLIQFQNNGVVDDSQLPKDRFSAERLKGVDSTLKIQPAKLEDSAVYLCASSSPGRAYEQYFGPGTRLTVT.

CDR3 residues: CASSFDRARYTEAFF. DNA for the CDR3: TGTGCCAGCAGCTTTGACAGGGCCCGATACACTGAAGCTTTCTTT. The chain uses TRBV7-2 and TRBJ1-1, with TRBD1 identical over 7 bases. With 3 bases clipped from V and 3 bases from J, the junction kept 7 bases outside the gene matches. The CDR3 sequence is 15 residues long. Germline V gives CDR1 SGHTA, CDR2 FQGNSA.

The chain employs TRBV11-2 and TRBJ2-7, with 11 nucleotides matching TRBD1. Germline values: CDR1 SGHAT, CDR2 FQNNGV. The CDR3 is made up of 15 amino acids. V lost 5 bases, J lost 6 bases, and 9 bases stayed unmatched. DNA for the CDR3: TGTGCCAGCAGCATATCCGGGACAGGGGGTGCCGAGCAGTACTTC. This gives the protein CASSISGTGGAEQYF.

The V call is TRBV18, the J call TRBJ2-3; the D gene is possibly TRBD2 (6 bases). CDR1 and CDR2 (germline): KGHSH, LQKENI. V lost 2 bases to trimming and J lost 2 bases, with 20 bases between them. The CDR3 length is 18 residues. DNA of the CDR3: TGTGCCAGCTCACCAGCTTCAGGGAGGATCATGATCACAGATACGCAGTATTTT. Residues: CASSPASGRIMITDTQYF.

The V call is TRBV7-2, the J call TRBJ1-3, with TRBD1 matching over 10 bases. J was trimmed by 4 bases and V by 1 base; bases with no gene match: 7. CDR3 length equals 17 residues. From germline, CDR1 is SGHTA and CDR2 FQGNSA. As DNA, the CDR3 is TGTGCCAGCAGCTTAGGCTTAGGGACAGGGGCAGGAAACACCATATATTTT. This sequence encodes CASSLGLGTGAGNTIYF. Full variable domain (outside the CDR3, taken from reference TRBV7-2 and TRBJ1-3): GAGVSQSPSNKVTEKGKDVELRCDPISGHTALYWYRQSLGQGLEFLIYFQGNSAPDKSGLPSDRFSAERTGGSVSTLTIQRTQQEDSAVYLCASSLGLGTGAGNTIYFGEGSWLTVV.

The gene calls are TRBV19 and TRBJ2-2, with D maybe TRBD2 (6 bases). Germline CDR1 LNHDA, CDR2 SQIVND (reference sequence). The CDR3 has 15 amino acids. Deletions cut 3 bases from V and 6 bases from J, with 14 bases between. The CDR3 spells CASSILLGGAGELFF. DNA for the CDR3: TGTGCCAGTAGTATCCTCCTGGGAGGAGCCGGGGAGCTGTTTTTT. Complete variable domain (other parts from reference TRBV19 and TRBJ2-2): DGGITQSPKYLFRKEGQNVTLSCEQNLNHDAMYWYRQDPGQGLRLIYYSQIVNDFQKGDIAEGYSVSREKKESFPLTVTSAQKNPTAFYLCASSILLGGAGELFFGEGSRLTVL.

V usage is TRBV9 and J usage is TRBJ2-6; D is possibly TRBD1 (5 bases). Germline values: CDR1 SGDLS, CDR2 YYNGEE. Trimming left V 0 bases short and J 3 bases short, with 13 bases between. The CDR3 extends over 17 amino acids. The CDR3 DNA reads as TGTGCCAGCAGCGTAGAATCCAGGGTAGTTGGGGCCAACGTCCTGACTTTC. It specifies CASSVESRVVGANVLTF. The full variable domain, with the rest looked up from reference TRBV9 and TRBJ2-6, is DSGVTQTPKHLITATGQRVTLRCSPRSGDLSVYWYQQSLDQGLQFLIQYYNGEERAKGNILERFSAQQFPDLHSELNLSSLELGDSALYFCASSVESRVVGANVLTFGAGSRLTVL.

This chain links TRBV4-3 with TRBJ2-1, with D perhaps matching TRBD2 (6 bases). CDR3 length equals 14 residues. V lost 1 base, J lost 6 bases, and 10 bases lay in between. Germline V lookup: CDR1 LGHNA, CDR2 YSLEER. The CDR3 reads CASSQVGEVNEQFF. CDR3 coding DNA: TGCGCCAGCAGCCAAGTAGGGGAGGTCAATGAGCAGTTCTTC.

The genes are TRBV10-3 and TRBJ2-2, with a possible D match to TRBD2 (5 bases). V was clipped by 10 bases and J by 6 bases, with 15 bases between them. The CDR3 consists of 13 residues. In germline, CDR1 is ENHRY, CDR2 SYGVKD. The CDR3 DNA is TGTGCCAATTCGAGGGATCTCCCCGGGGAGCTGTTTTTT. Its protein product is CANSRDLPGELFF.

This rearrangement joins TRBV28 to TRBJ1-4; D not resolved. Germline V gives CDR1 MDHEN, CDR2 SYDVKM. Deletions cut 5 bases from V and 0 bases from J, with 10 bases between. This CDR3 has 15 amino acids. CDR3 DNA: TGTGCCAGCAGTCGGAACCTTCCAACTAATGAAAAACTGTTTTTT. Its protein is CASSRNLPTNEKLFF.

The rearrangement joins TRBV30 to TRBJ2-5, with 7 positions matching TRBD1. The CDR3 totals 15 residues. V dropped 4 bases and J dropped 5; count of bases not matched to a gene: 13. CDR1 is GTSNPN, CDR2 SVGIG, per germline (reference sequence). DNA for the CDR3: TGTGCCTGGACTGAACAGACAGGGTTTGGGGAGACCCAGTACTTC. Translated: CAWTEQTGFGETQYF.

The V call is TRBV7-9, the J call TRBJ2-5, with TRBD1 matching over 9 bases. The J call may be faulty, since TRBJ2-7 better matches the DNA end. This CDR3 contains 15 residues. CDR1 SEHNR and CDR2 FQNEAQ come from the germline V gene (reference sequence). CDR3 coding DNA: TGTGCCAGCAGCCTGAGGACAGGGGTCTCCTACGAGCAGTACTTC. Translated: CASSLRTGVSYEQYF.

The chain recombines TRBV6-5 with TRBJ2-7; 7 nucleotides match TRBD2. The trim removed 6 bases at V and 5 bases at J, leaving 10 bases unmatched. The germline V gene has CDR1 MNHEY and CDR2 SVGAGI. The CDR3 totals 14 residues. The CDR3 region has the DNA TGTGCCAGCAGCTCCACAGCGGGACCCCACGAGCAGTACTTC. This translates into CASSSTAGPHEQYF.

This rearrangement joins TRBV19 to TRBJ2-5, with a weak D call TRBD1 (6 bases). TRBJ2-7 matches the DNA end more closely, so the J call is doubtful. Germline values: CDR1 LNHDA, CDR2 SQIVND (reference sequence). CDR3 length equals 13 residues. The CDR3 reads CASSRDMRYEQYF. In DNA, the CDR3 is TGTGCCAGTAGTCGGGACATGAGATACGAGCAGTACTTC.

The rearrangement uses TRBV5-1 and TRBJ2-3, with D possibly TRBD2 on 5 matching bases. Looked up from germline, CDR1 is SGHRS and CDR2 is YFSETQ. Trimming left V 0 bases short and J 3 bases short, with 14 bases between. The CDR3 length is 16 residues. In nucleotides, the CDR3 is TGCGCCAGCAGCTTGGCCCTGGGGAGAGGGACAGATACGCAGTATTTT. As protein: CASSLALGRGTDTQYF.

On this clone itself: The germline gene is not matched at one end of the junction; a read error may be the cause. The CDR3 loop is CASSLAVGGSVIF. The DNA of the CDR3 is TGTGCCAGCAGCTTAGCTGTTGGGGGAAGCGTTATTTTT. The J gene is TRBJ1-4, the V gene TRBV7-6, with a possible D match to TRBD1 (5 bases). The CDR3 has 13 amino acids. In germline, CDR1 is SGHVS, CDR2 FNYEAQ.

The V and J genes are TRBV5-4 and TRBJ1-5; D is perhaps TRBD1 (5 bases). The length of the CDR3 is 14 residues. Trimming pared 0 bases from V and 7 bases from J, leaving 11 bases between. Germline V gene lookup returns CDR1 SGHNT and CDR2 YYREEE (reference sequence). CDR3: CASSLDPAGQPQHF. The CDR3 DNA reads TGTGCCAGCAGCTTGGATCCGGCAGGGCAGCCCCAGCATTTT. The variable domain in full, with the rest retrieved from reference TRBV5-4 and TRBJ1-5, is ETGVTQSPTHLIKTRGQQVTLRCSSQSGHNTVSWYQQALGQGPQFIFQYYREEENGRGNFPPRFSGLQFPNYSSELNVNALELDDSALYLCASSLDPAGQPQHFGDGTRLSIL.

The J gene is TRBJ1-3, the V gene TRBV11-2; no reliable D call. Trimming pared 3 bases from V and 7 bases from J, leaving 4 bases between. The germline CDR1 and CDR2 sequences are SGHAT and FQNNGV. The CDR3 covers 11 residues. In DNA form, the CDR3 reads TGTGCCAGCAGCTTGGCGAACACCATATATTTT. Protein: CASSLANTIYF.

The chain is built from TRBV2 and TRBJ1-1; D is perhaps TRBD1 (5 bases). The germline V and J ends were trimmed by 8 bases and 5 bases, with 12 bases remaining between them. Germline V gene data show CDR1 as SNHLY and CDR2 as FYNNEI. The CDR3 spans 12 residues. In DNA form, the CDR3 reads TGTGCCAGCGTCAGGGTCGGGACTGAAGCTTTCTTT. Protein sequence: CASVRVGTEAFF.

The chain joins TRBV28 to TRBJ1-3, with 7 bases matching TRBD1. The CDR3 consists of 15 residues. The J segment lost 4 bases and the V segment lost 5 bases, leaving 8 bases of the junction unmatched. The germline gives CDR1 MDHEN, CDR2 SYDVKM. The CDR3 protein is CASSPTGLTGNTIYF. CDR3 nucleotides: TGTGCCAGCAGTCCGACAGGGTTAACGGGAAACACCATATATTTT. Supplemented by reference TRBV28 and TRBJ1-3, the full variable domain reads DVKVTQSSRYLVKRTGEKVFLECVQDMDHENMFWYRQDPGLGLRLIYFSYDVKMKEKGDIPEGYSVSREKKERFSLILESASTNQTSMYLCASSPTGLTGNTIYFGEGSWLTVV.

This clone was counted a single time. The chain combines TRBV4-3 with TRBJ1-5, with TRBD1 matching over 7 bases. V dropped 0 bases and J dropped 2; count of bases not matched to a gene: 4. The length of the CDR3 is 16 residues. Per germline, CDR1 LGHNA and CDR2 YSLEER. In DNA form, the CDR3 reads TGCGCCAGCAGCCAAGATCATGGACAGGGCAATCAGCCCCAGCATTTT. Its protein is CASSQDHGQGNQPQHF.

This sequence joins TRBV19 and TRBJ2-1, with 9 nucleotides matching TRBD2. V was clipped by 3 bases and J by 4 bases; unmatched bases: 7. The CDR3 extends over 16 amino acids. The germline V gene has CDR1 LNHDA and CDR2 SQIVND (reference sequence). CDR3 region: CASSIGSGRTYNEQFF. The CDR3 DNA follows: TGTGCCAGTAGTATTGGTAGCGGGAGAACTTACAATGAGCAGTTCTTC.

The J gene is TRBJ1-1, the V gene TRBV27; possibly TRBD1 for D (5 bases). The CDR3 is 13 residues long. Trimming took off 8 bases at V and 8 bases at J, with 18 bases between the two ends. Germline assignment: CDR1 MNHEY and CDR2 SMNVEV (reference sequence). The DNA of the CDR3 is TGTGCCAGCGGTGAAAACCCTGGGGCCGAAGCTTTCTTT. Its translation is CASGENPGAEAFF.

This sequence joins TRBV19 and TRBJ2-2; 10 nucleotides agree with TRBD2. The CDR3 length is 17 residues. Trimming took 4 bases from V and 6 from J; bases not matched to a gene: 11. Germline values: CDR1 LNHDA, CDR2 SQIVND (reference sequence). The CDR3 bases are TGTGCCAGTAGTAAGAGGGGGATGGGGACTAGCGCCGGGGAGCTGTTTTTT. This encodes CASSKRGMGTSAGELFF.

This chain connects TRBV18 to TRBJ2-1; 9 positions agree with TRBD2. Germline V CDR1 and CDR2: KGHSH, LQKENI. After removal of 1 base from V and 7 bases from J, the junction contained 8 bases not matched to a gene. The CDR3 contains 16 residues. The CDR3 DNA follows: TGTGCCAGCTCACCACGCTCGGCGGGAGGGCCAAATGAGCAGTTCTTC. Translation: CASSPRSAGGPNEQFF. The full variable domain, its missing parts supplied by reference TRBV18 and TRBJ2-1, is NAGVMQNPRHLVRRRGQEARLRCSPMKGHSHVYWYRQLPEEGLKFMVYLQKENIIDESGMPKERFSAEFPKEGPSILRIQQVVRGDSAAYFCASSPRSAGGPNEQFFGPGTRLTVL.

The chain has TRBV7-9 and TRBJ1-3; D is unresolved. This CDR3 is 13 amino acids long. Per the germline V gene, CDR1 is SEHNR and CDR2 is FQNEAQ (reference sequence). Trimming removed 5 bases from V and 4 bases from J, with 9 bases in between. CDR3 DNA: TGTGCCAGCAGCCCGGGCGGAGGAAACACCATATATTTT. This translates into CASSPGGGNTIYF.

J is TRBJ1-2 and V is TRBV5-4; D is unclear. Between the trimmed V and J ends, which lost 2 bases and 2 bases, there was a span of 7 bases. This CDR3 has 13 amino acids. CDR1 is SGHNT, CDR2 YYREEE, per germline (reference sequence). The CDR3 region is CASSFDGNYGYTF. For the CDR3, the DNA is TGTGCCAGCAGCTTTGACGGGAACTATGGCTACACCTTC.